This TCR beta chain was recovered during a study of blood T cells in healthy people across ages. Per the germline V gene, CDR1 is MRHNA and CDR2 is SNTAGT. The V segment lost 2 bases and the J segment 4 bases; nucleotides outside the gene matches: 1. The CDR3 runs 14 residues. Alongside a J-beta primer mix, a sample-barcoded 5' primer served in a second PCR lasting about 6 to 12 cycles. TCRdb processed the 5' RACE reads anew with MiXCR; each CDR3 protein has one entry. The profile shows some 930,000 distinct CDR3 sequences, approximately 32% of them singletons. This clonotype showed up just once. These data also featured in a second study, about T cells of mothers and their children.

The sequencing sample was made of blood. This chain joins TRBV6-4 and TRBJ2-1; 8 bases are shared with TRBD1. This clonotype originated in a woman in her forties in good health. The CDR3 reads CASSDTGGYNEQFF. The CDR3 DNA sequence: TGTGCCAGCAGTGACACAGGGGGGTACAATGAGCAGTTCTTC.